This TCR beta chain was identified in a study of siplizumab effects on memory and regulatory T cells. Overall study findings and caveats: Researchers did not confirm the suppressive function of proliferating Tregs from siplizumab cultures. The naive T cell population seemed more diverse than memory cells and seemed a major contributor to the alloresponse. Researchers could not give a naive or memory phenotype to roughly 75-96% of proliferating CD4+ or CD8+ clones. Siplizumab significantly lowered the alloreactive sequences that could be traced to unstimulated CD4+ memory cells.

As to this clone: Its antigen is currently unknown.

The CDR3 spans 16 residues. Germline values: CDR1 SGHRS, CDR2 YFSETQ. V lost 2 bases and J lost 2, with 17 bases in between. The protocol was immunoSEQ multiplex PCR, while the TCRdb copy is restricted to in-frame clones and leaves out a portion. The sample has more than 85,000 clones; under 95% are singletons. The sequence was obtained from a human donor in good health. Material: Tregs sorted from blood. The rearrangement links TRBV5-1 to TRBJ2-7; D is possibly TRBD1 or TRBD2 (5 bases each). In DNA, the CDR3 is TGCGCCAGCAGCTTAAACTTTCCGGGGCAAACCTACGAGCAGTACTTC. This gives the protein CASSLNFPGQTYEQYF.